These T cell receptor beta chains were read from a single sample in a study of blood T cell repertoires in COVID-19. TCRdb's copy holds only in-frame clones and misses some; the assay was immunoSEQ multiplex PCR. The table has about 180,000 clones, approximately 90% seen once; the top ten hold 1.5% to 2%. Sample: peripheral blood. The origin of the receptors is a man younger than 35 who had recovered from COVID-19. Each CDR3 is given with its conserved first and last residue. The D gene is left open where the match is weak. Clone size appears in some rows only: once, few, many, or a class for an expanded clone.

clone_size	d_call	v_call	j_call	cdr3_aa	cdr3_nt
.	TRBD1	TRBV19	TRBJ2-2	CASSIAYRGLGTGELFF	TGTGCCAGTAGTATAGCTTACAGGGGGCTCGGCACCGGGGAGCTGTTTTTT
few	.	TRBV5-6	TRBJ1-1	CASNRDTNTEAFF	TGTGCCAGCAACCGGGACACGAACACTGAAGCTTTCTTT
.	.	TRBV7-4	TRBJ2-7	CASSSSGEAKPQQYF	TGTGCCAGCAGCTCAAGTGGGGAGGCCAAACCCCAGCAGTACTTC
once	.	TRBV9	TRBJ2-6	CASSLRIEHSGANVLTF	TGTGCCAGCAGCCTTAGAATAGAGCACTCTGGGGCCAACGTCCTGACTTTC
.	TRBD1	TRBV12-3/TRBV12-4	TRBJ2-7	CASSPQGVGLQYF	TGTGCCAGCAGTCCCCAGGGGGTAGGTCTGCAGTACTTC
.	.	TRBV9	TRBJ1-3	CASSVVADSGNTIYF	TGTGCCAGCAGCGTAGTGGCAGACTCTGGAAACACCATATATTTT
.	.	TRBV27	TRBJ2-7	CASSRGGEQYF	TGTGCCAGCAGCCGAGGGGGCGAGCAGTACTTC
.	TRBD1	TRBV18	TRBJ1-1	CASSPGTATEAFF	TGTGCCAGCTCACCTGGGACAGCCACTGAAGCTTTCTTT
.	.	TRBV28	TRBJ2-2	CASSLPGLHAGELFF	TGTGCCAGCAGTTTACCGGGATTACACGCCGGGGAGCTGTTTTTT
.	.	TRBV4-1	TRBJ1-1	CASSQADTEAFF	TGCGCCAGCAGCCAAGCGGACACTGAAGCTTTCTTT
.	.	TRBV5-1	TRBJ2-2	CASTGATPNTGELFF	TGCGCCAGCACCGGAGCGACCCCGAACACCGGGGAGCTGTTTTTT
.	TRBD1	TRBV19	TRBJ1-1	CASSIPRPGTGKTEAFF	TGTGCCAGTAGTATACCAAGGCCGGGGACAGGGAAGACTGAAGCTTTCTTT
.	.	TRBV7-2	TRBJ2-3	CASSLALGDTQYF	TGTGCCAGCAGCTTAGCCCTAGGAGATACGCAGTATTTT
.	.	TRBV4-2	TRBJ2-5	CASSQVGGDAGETQYF	TGTGCCAGCAGCCAAGTAGGCGGGGATGCCGGAGAGACCCAGTACTTC
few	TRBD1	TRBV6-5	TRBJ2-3	CASMLTGETDTQYF	TGTGCCAGCATGTTGACAGGGGAAACAGATACGCAGTATTTT
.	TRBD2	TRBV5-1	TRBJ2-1	CASSLPGTSGSNEQFF	TGCGCCAGCAGCTTGCCAGGGACTAGCGGGAGTAATGAGCAGTTCTTC
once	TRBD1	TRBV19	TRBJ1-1	CASSTGTEGAMRAFF	TGTGCCAGTAGTACCGGGACAGAGGGTGCGATGCGGGCTTTCTTT
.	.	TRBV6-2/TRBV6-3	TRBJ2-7	CASSATNYEQYF	TGTGCCAGCAGTGCTACTAATTACGAGCAGTACTTC
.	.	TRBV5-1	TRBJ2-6	CASSFLRTGSGANVLTF	TGCGCCAGCAGCTTCCTCCGTACAGGGTCGGGGGCCAACGTCCTGACTTTC
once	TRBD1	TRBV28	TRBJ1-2	CAIPRGQGRDYGYTF	TGTGCCATCCCTCGAGGACAGGGGAGGGACTATGGCTACACCTTC
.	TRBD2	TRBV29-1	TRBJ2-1	CSVGGGSYNEQFF	TGCAGCGTTGGCGGGGGGAGCTACAATGAGCAGTTCTTC
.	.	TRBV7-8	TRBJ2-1	CASSRSDEQFF	TGTGCCAGCAGCCGAAGCGATGAGCAGTTCTTC
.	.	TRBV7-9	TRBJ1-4	CASSEGGNEKLFF	TGTGCCAGCAGCGAAGGGGGTAATGAAAAACTGTTTTTT
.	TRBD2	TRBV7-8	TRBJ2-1	CASSLAGGEQFF	TGTGCCAGCAGCCTAGCGGGGGGGGAGCAGTTCTTC
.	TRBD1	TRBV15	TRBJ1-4	CATSRDLDRFNEKLFF	TGTGCCACCAGCAGAGACCTGGACAGGTTTAATGAAAAACTGTTTTTT
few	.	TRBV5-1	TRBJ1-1	CASSLSAGLNTEAFF	TGCGCCAGCAGCCTTAGTGCAGGCCTGAACACTGAAGCTTTCTTT
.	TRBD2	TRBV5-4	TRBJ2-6	CASSQGLAGSRANVLTF	TGTGCCAGCAGCCAGGGACTAGCGGGATCCCGGGCCAACGTCCTGACTTTC
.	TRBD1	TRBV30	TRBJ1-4	CAWRWAGGGHEKLFF	TGTGCCTGGAGGTGGGCCGGAGGGGGCCATGAAAAACTGTTTTTT
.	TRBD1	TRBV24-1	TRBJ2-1	CATSNPGQRANEQFF	TGTGCCACCAGTAATCCGGGACAGCGCGCCAATGAGCAGTTCTTC
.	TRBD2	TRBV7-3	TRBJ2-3	CASSSGLAGGVDTQYF	TGTGCCAGCAGCTCGGGACTAGCGGGAGGTGTAGATACGCAGTATTTT
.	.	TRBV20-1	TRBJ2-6	CSASRSGANVLTF	TGCAGTGCTAGTCGCTCTGGGGCCAACGTCCTGACTTTC
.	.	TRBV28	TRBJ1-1	CASSLGQVSGTEAFF	TGTGCCAGCAGTTTAGGGCAGGTTAGCGGTACTGAAGCTTTCTTT
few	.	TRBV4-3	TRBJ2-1	CASSQGSGETSSYNEQFF	TGCGCCAGCAGCCAAGGAAGTGGAGAAACCAGCTCCTACAATGAGCAGTTCTTC
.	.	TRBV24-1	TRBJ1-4	CATSDLTGKLFF	TGTGCCACCAGTGACCTAACAGGAAAACTGTTTTTT
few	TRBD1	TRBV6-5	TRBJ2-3	CASRGQDTDTQYF	TGTGCCAGCAGGGGACAGGATACAGATACGCAGTATTTT
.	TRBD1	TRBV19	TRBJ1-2	CASSIGGGFNGYTF	TGTGCCAGTAGTATTGGAGGGGGCTTCAATGGCTACACCTTC
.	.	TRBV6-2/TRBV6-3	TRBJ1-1	CASSTALGANTEAFF	TGTGCCAGCAGTACCGCCTTGGGGGCGAACACTGAAGCTTTCTTT
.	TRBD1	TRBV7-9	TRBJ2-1	CASSLLGRQGTFNEQFF	TGTGCCAGCAGCTTACTGGGTCGACAGGGAACCTTCAATGAGCAGTTCTTC
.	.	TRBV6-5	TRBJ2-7	CASSYGRGSYEQYF	TGTGCCAGCAGTTACGGGCGGGGCTCCTACGAGCAGTACTTC
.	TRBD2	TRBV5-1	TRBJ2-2	CASSLGSGSANTGELFF	TGCGCCAGCAGCTTGGGTAGCGGGAGCGCGAACACCGGGGAGCTGTTTTTT